This T cell receptor beta chain stems from a study of vaccination and CD4 T cells after COVID-19. Points on this clonotype: As yet, its antigen is unknown.

Whole-study results and caveats: Convalescent patients' median share of reactive clones seen only post-vaccination was 70% to 90%.

The Oncomine TCR Beta short-read assay generated sequence data from the DNA of cultured CD4+ T cells. MiXCR, applied by TCRdb to the PCR reads, yields one record per CDR3 protein. The table records around 25,000 distinct CDR3 sequences, roughly two thirds of them present only once. Treatment meaning: roughly 10-day PBMC culture with coronavirus spike peptide pools or control peptides (ViraFEST assay). Sequencing was performed on CD4+ T cells from blood, cultured in vitro, taken after SARS-CoV-2 vaccination. This receptor was identified in a human donor who received a COVID-19 vaccine.

For the CDR3, the DNA is TGTGCCAGCAGCTCAAGGACAGGGGAAGACACCATATATTTT. This codes for CASSSRTGEDTIYF. The rearrangement joins TRBV5-4 to TRBJ1-3, with TRBD1 matching over 9 bases. Germline loops: CDR1 SGHNT, CDR2 YYREEE (reference sequence). The J segment lost 8 bases and the V segment lost 3 bases, leaving 6 bases of the junction unmatched. The CDR3 extends over 14 amino acids. Combining the CDR3 with reference TRBV5-4 and TRBJ1-3 gives the whole variable domain ETGVTQSPTHLIKTRGQQVTLRCSSQSGHNTVSWYQQALGQGPQFIFQYYREEENGRGNFPPRFSGLQFPNYSSELNVNALELDDSALYLCASSSRTGEDTIYFGEGSWLTVV.